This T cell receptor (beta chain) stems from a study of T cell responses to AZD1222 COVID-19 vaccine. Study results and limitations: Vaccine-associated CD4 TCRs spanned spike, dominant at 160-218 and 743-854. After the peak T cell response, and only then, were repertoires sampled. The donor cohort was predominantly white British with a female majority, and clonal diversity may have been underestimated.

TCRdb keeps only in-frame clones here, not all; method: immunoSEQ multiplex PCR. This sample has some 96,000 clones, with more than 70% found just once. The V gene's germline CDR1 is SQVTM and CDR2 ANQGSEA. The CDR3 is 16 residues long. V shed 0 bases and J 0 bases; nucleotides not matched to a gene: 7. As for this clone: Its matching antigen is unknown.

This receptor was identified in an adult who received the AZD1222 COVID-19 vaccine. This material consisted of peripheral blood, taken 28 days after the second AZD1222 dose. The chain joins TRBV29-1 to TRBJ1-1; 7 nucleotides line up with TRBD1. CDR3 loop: CSVEDGQAGVNTEAFF. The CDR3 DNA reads TGCAGCGTTGAAGATGGACAGGCGGGGGTGAACACTGAAGCTTTCTTT.